Presented here are 8 T cell receptor beta chains from one specimen sequenced in a study of radiotherapy plus CTLA-4 blockade in lung cancer. TCRdb keeps only in-frame clones here, not all; method: immunoSEQ multiplex PCR. The data hold about 62,000 clones, with around 76% observed a single time. The sequences come from peripheral blood, collected from a patient treated with radiotherapy plus ipilimumab. All receptors derive from a human donor with non-small cell lung cancer who had a complete response to radiotherapy plus ipilimumab.

This chain joins TRBV18 and TRBJ2-7, with TRBD1 matching 7 bases. The V segment lost 0 bases and the J segment 4 bases; nucleotides outside the gene matches: 6. CDR3 length equals 15 residues. The germline V gene encodes CDR1 KGHSH and CDR2 LQKENI. The CDR3 bases are TGTGCCAGCTCACCACCGTTGGGACAGAAGTACGAGCAGTACTTC. Translating gives CASSPPLGQKYEQYF.

This chain connects TRBV30 to TRBJ1-5; possibly TRBD1 for D (5 bases). The CDR3 covers 15 residues. Germline-derived CDR1 and CDR2 are GTSNPN and SVGIG (reference sequence). V lost 2 bases and J 3 bases, leaving 14 bases between the germline ends. CDR3 sequence: CAWSRPTGDNQPQHF. The CDR3 DNA reads TGTGCCTGGAGTAGGCCCACGGGGGACAATCAGCCCCAGCATTTT.

This clone has a handful of counts. The chain couples TRBV19 to TRBJ2-5; 9 nucleotides line up with TRBD2. Judging by the DNA end, TRBJ2-7 fits better; the J call may be wrong. The CDR3 extends over 15 amino acids. Germline V lookup: CDR1 LNHDA, CDR2 SQIVND (reference sequence). CDR3 coding DNA: TGTGCCAGTAGCGTAGCGGGGGCTCCCTCCTACGAGCAGTACTTC. It yields the protein CASSVAGAPSYEQYF.

The chain uses TRBV11-2 and TRBJ1-4; 10 bases agree with TRBD1. This CDR3 has 13 amino acids. Germline V gene sequence: CDR1 SGHAT, CDR2 FQNNGV. Trimming took 5 bases from V and 8 from J; bases not matched to a gene: 2. In DNA, the CDR3 is TGTGCCAGCAGCCGGGACAGGGGCGAAAAACTGTTTTTT. Translation gives CASSRDRGEKLFF. Based on the CDR3 plus reference TRBV11-2 and TRBJ1-4, the full variable domain is EAGVAQSPRYKIIEKRQSVAFWCNPISGHATLYWYQQILGQGPKLLIQFQNNGVVDDSQLPKDRFSAERLKGVDSTLKIQPAKLEDSAVYLCASSRDRGEKLFFGSGTQLSVL.

The chain recombines TRBV6-5 with TRBJ1-2, with D perhaps matching TRBD1 (6 bases). The germline V and J ends were trimmed by 2 bases and 6 bases, with 10 bases remaining between them. CDR3 size: 13 residues. Germline CDR1 is MNHEY and CDR2 is SVGAGI. CDR3 in amino acids: CASSYGTLDGYTF. CDR3 coding DNA: TGTGCCAGCAGTTACGGGACATTAGATGGCTACACCTTC.

This clone was counted once. The chain uses TRBV19 and TRBJ2-1; 8 nucleotides align to TRBD2. V trimming: 3 bases; J trimming: 9 bases; junction bases outside the gene matches: 22. The length of the CDR3 is 19 residues. Per germline, CDR1 LNHDA and CDR2 SQIVND (reference sequence). The DNA for the CDR3 is TGTGCCAGTAGTATCCCCTCGAGCACAGCGGGAGCTTGGGTCGTTGAGCAGTTCTTC. This gives the protein CASSIPSSTAGAWVVEQFF.

This clone was counted once. The chain combines TRBV9 with TRBJ2-1; D gene ambiguous. The CDR3 sequence is 13 residues long. Trimming pared 7 bases from V and 0 bases from J, leaving 8 bases between. The germline V gene has CDR1 SGDLS and CDR2 YYNGEE. The CDR3 bases are TGTGCCAGCGGTAGAAGCTCCTACAATGAGCAGTTCTTC. It codes for CASGRSSYNEQFF.

About this clone itself: Germline and junction disagree at one end, which may indicate a read error. The V and J genes are TRBV6-5 and TRBJ2-2, with D possibly matching TRBD1 (8 bases). This CDR3 region has 14 residues. CDR1 and CDR2 (germline): MNHEY, SVGAGI. The CDR3 reads CASSYSGQGGGLFF. CDR3 bases: TGTGCCAGCAGTTACTCAGGACAGGGCGGGGGGCTGTTTTTT.